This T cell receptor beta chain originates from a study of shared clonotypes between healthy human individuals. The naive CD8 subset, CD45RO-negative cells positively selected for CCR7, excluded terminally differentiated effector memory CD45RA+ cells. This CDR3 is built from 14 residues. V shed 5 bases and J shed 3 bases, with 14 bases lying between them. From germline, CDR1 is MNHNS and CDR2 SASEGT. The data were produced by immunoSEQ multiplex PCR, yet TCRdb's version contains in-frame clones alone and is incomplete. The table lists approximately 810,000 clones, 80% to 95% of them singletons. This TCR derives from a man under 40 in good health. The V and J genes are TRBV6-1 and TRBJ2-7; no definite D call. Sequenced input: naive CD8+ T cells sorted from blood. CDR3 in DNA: TGTGCCAGCAGTATCAGAGTAATAGACTACGAGCAGTACTTC. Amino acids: CASSIRVIDYEQYF.